This T cell receptor (beta chain) was observed in a study of cytomegalovirus exposure and HLA in healthy donors. Researchers ran the PCR with 60 Vbeta and 13 Jbeta primers. The method was immunoSEQ multiplex PCR; TCRdb's version includes in-frame clones alone and lacks a portion of them. The data contain 70,000 to 75,000 clones, about three quarters of them seen just once; the ten biggest clones take up 9.5% to 13%. V was cut by 1 base and J by 3 bases, with 10 bases left in between. CDR1 SGHVS and CDR2 FQNEAQ come from the germline V gene. CDR3 length: 14 residues. The sequencing input was PBMCs. The source is a woman aged 40 to 49 in good health and CMV-seropositive. This chain links TRBV7-8 with TRBJ2-7; D is uncertain. CDR3 coding DNA: TGTGCCAGCAGCTTAGTGCGCCCCATCTACGAGCAGTACTTC. This gives the protein CASSLVRPIYEQYF.